These 2 T cell receptor beta chains were all obtained from the same sample, sequenced in a study of cytomegalovirus exposure and HLA in healthy donors. TCRdb keeps only in-frame clones here, not all; method: immunoSEQ multiplex PCR. The sample includes 150,000 or so clones, approximately 86% of them seen just once. What was sequenced was PBMCs. These receptors all stem from a human donor in good health.

CDR3 in DNA: TGTGCCAGCAGTCCAACAGGATCACAAGAGACCCAGTACTTC. Translation: CASSPTGSQETQYF. The V and J genes are TRBV27 and TRBJ2-5; TRBD1 is a possible D gene (5 bases). Germline V CDR1 and CDR2: MNHEY, SMNVEV (reference sequence). CDR3 size: 14 residues. Trimming took off 5 bases at V and 2 bases at J, with 12 bases between the two ends.

This chain joins TRBV27 and TRBJ2-5; 8 nucleotides line up with TRBD2. The germline CDR1 and CDR2 sequences are MNHEY and SMNVEV (reference sequence). V shed 2 bases, J shed 5 bases, and the junction held 10 bases outside the gene matches. The CDR3 consists of 16 residues. The CDR3 reads CASSLGARGGTETQYF. DNA of the CDR3: TGTGCCAGCAGTTTAGGCGCCCGGGGGGGCACGGAGACCCAGTACTTC.